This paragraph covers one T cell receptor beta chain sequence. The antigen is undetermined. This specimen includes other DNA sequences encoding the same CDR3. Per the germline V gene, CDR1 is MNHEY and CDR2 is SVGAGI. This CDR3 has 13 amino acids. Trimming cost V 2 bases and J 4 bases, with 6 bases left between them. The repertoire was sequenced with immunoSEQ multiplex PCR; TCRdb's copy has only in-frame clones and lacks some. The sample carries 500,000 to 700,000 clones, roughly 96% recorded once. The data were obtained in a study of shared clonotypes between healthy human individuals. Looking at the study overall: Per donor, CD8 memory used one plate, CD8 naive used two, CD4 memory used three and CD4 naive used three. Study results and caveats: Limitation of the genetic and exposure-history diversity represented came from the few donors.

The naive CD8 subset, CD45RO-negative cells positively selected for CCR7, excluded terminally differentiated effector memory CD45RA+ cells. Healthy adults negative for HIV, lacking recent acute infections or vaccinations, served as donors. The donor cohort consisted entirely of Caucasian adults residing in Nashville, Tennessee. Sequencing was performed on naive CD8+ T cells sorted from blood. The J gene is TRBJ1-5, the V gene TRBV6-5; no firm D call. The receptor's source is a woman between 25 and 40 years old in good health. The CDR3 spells CASSYGQNQPQHF. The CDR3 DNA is TGTGCCAGCAGTTACGGGCAGAATCAGCCCCAGCATTTT.